This T cell receptor beta chain is drawn from a study of blood T cell repertoires in COVID-19 (dated by TCRdb to 2019 to 2021). About the study as a whole: The collaborator samples originated in the United States, Italy and Spain and spanned the acute and convalescent phases of COVID-19. The material from the prospective study consisted of cDNA or gDNA derived from T cells, B-cell-depleted T cells, or PBMCs. Subjects who had been exposed to COVID-19, were actively infected with it, or had recovered from it provided the deeply sampled blood TCRbeta repertoires that made up the dataset. The repertoires were made available in a free public database intended to serve as a resource for research on the immune response to SARS-CoV-2. The samples were drawn from the first 160 participants of the ongoing ImmuneRACE study and from roughly 1,300 subjects provided by 6 global collaborators. Nearly every sample came with metadata listing a de-identified subject ID, COVID-19 status, age in years and sex. HLA class I and class II types, where available, came from metadata supplied by the sample provider rather than from assay-based typing.

In Seattle, one collaborating source enrolled patients while the infection was active and tracked those patients longitudinally over the course of disease. Whole blood was collected in K2EDTA tubes by collaborating institutions according to the institutions' own protocols. For TCRbeta analysis, collaborators shipped samples as frozen whole blood, isolated PBMCs, or DNA extracted from either of those sample types. What the authors observed across the whole study: How much clinical and demographic metadata was included differed by source and by participant, and the metadata was provided uncurated.

Concerning this clone itself: The antigen this receptor binds is unknown. No base qualities exist here, and no much larger clone lies one base off it.

TCRbeta CDR3 regions were amplified from genomic DNA by means of the immunoSEQ Assay, a bias-controlled multiplex PCR. As for how the authors treated the data: The number of nucleated cells in each sample was estimated from the amplification of reference gene primers within the assay. To quantify the absolute abundance of each unique TCRbeta CDR3 rearrangement, sequence reads were collapsed and filtered. For each sample, productive Simpson clonality was calculated by taking the square root of Simpson's diversity index across productive rearrangements. TCRdb holds this immuneACCESS table with in-frame rearrangements only. Some clones are missing; in checked studies, unresolved V genes explain under half, and the rest has no known cause. That table is the source of V, J and clone size, and D and trimming were worked out from the DNA. Across this sample there are 200,000 to 300,000 clones, with 70% to 90% seen only once. The ten largest account for about 5% of the sample.

V is pruned by 7 bases and J by 10 bases, leaving 11 bases of the junction without a gene match. Sequences MNHEY (CDR1) and SVGEGT (CDR2) are obtained from the germline V gene. The CDR3 runs 13 residues from the cysteine to the phenylalanine. CDR3 DNA is the only sequence kept; it has 39 bases, read in frame from the first base. The source material was peripheral blood. The rearrangement combines TRBV6-2 or TRBV6-3 with TRBJ2-3; a stretch of 7 junction bases matches TRBD2. The clonotype originates from a woman aged 60-75 years with COVID-19, enrolled during active disease. The DNA sequence is TGTGCCAGCAACCCGGGACTACAAAGGTCGCAGTATTTT. The translation is CASNPGLQRSQYF.